This TCR beta chain was observed in a study of blood T cell repertoires in COVID-19. For the study at large: T cells, B-cell-depleted T cells, or PBMCs provided the cDNA or gDNA that served as material.

Produced via immunoSEQ multiplex PCR; TCRdb's table is partial and in-frame only. The sample yields under 300,000 clones, approximately 91% seen once. The CDR3 length is 11 residues. Per germline, CDR1 DFQATT and CDR2 SNEGSKA (reference sequence). Assignments of participants to cohorts depended upon their own reported clinical history. The chain combines TRBV20-1 with TRBJ2-7, with 7 bases identical to TRBD1. Material for sequencing was PBMCs or T cells enriched from blood (not recorded which). The TCR was taken from a woman between 40 and 50 years old with acute COVID-19. The CDR3 loop is CRTGSRNEQYF. CDR3 bases: TGCAGGACAGGGTCCCGGAACGAGCAGTACTTC.